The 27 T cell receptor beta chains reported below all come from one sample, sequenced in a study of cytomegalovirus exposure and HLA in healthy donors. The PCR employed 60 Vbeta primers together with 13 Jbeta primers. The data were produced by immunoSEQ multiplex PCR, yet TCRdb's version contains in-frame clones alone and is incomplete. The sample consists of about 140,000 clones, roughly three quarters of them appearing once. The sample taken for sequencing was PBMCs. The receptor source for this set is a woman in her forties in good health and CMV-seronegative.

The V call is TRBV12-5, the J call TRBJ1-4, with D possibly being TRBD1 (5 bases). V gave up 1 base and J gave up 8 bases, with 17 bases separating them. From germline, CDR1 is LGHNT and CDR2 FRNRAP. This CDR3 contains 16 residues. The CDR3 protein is CASGLARGGSQEKLFF. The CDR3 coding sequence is TGTGCTAGTGGTTTGGCACGGGGGGGAAGCCAAGAAAAACTGTTTTTT.

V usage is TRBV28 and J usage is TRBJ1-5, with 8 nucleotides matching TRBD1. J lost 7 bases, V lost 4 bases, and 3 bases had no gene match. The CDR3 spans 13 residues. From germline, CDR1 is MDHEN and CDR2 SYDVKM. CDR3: CASSSYRGQPQHF. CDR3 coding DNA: TGTGCCAGCAGTTCGTACAGGGGGCAGCCCCAGCATTTT. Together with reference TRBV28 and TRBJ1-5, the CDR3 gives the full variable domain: DVKVTQSSRYLVKRTGEKVFLECVQDMDHENMFWYRQDPGLGLRLIYFSYDVKMKEKGDIPEGYSVSREKKERFSLILESASTNQTSMYLCASSSYRGQPQHFGDGTRLSIL.

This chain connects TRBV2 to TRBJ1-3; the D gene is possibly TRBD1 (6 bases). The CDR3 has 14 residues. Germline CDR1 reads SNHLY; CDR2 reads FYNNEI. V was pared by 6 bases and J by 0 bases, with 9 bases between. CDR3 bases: TGTGCCAGCAGGGGACAAGACTCTGGAAACACCATATATTTT. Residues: CASRGQDSGNTIYF.

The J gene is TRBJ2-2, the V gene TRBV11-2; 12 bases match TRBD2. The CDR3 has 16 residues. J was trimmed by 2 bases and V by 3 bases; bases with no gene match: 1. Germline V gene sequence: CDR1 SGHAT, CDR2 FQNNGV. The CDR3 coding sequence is TGTGCCAGCAGCTTCGGACTAGCGGGAAACACCGGGGAGCTGTTTTTT. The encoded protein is CASSFGLAGNTGELFF. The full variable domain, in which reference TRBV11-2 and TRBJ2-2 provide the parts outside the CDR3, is EAGVAQSPRYKIIEKRQSVAFWCNPISGHATLYWYQQILGQGPKLLIQFQNNGVVDDSQLPKDRFSAERLKGVDSTLKIQPAKLEDSAVYLCASSFGLAGNTGELFFGEGSRLTVL.

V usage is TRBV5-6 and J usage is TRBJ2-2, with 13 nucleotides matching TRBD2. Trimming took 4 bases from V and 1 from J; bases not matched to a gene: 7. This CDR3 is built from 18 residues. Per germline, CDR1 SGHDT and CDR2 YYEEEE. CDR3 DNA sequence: TGTGCCAGCAGCCAAACTAGCGGGGGGGACCAGAACACCGGGGAGCTGTTTTTT. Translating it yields CASSQTSGGDQNTGELFF.

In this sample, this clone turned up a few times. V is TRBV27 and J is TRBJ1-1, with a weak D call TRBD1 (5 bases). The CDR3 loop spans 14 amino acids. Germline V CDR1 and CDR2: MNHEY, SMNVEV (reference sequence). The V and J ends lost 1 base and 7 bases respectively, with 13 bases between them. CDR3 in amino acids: CASSLWGEGGEAFF. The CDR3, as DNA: TGTGCCAGCAGTTTATGGGGGGAAGGTGGTGAAGCTTTCTTT.

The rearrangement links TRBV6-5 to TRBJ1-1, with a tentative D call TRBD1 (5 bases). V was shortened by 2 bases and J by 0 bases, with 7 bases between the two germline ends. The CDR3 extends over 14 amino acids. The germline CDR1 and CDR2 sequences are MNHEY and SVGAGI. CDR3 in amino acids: CASSYGHMNTEAFF. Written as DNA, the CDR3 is TGTGCCAGCAGTTACGGACACATGAACACTGAAGCTTTCTTT.

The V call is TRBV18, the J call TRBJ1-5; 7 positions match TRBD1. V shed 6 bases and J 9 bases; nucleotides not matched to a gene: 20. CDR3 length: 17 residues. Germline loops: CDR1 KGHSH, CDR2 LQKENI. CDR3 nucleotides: TGTGCCAGCTCTCCGGACAGGACAGTTTTTAAGGGGTGGCCCCAGCATTTT. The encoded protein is CASSPDRTVFKGWPQHF.

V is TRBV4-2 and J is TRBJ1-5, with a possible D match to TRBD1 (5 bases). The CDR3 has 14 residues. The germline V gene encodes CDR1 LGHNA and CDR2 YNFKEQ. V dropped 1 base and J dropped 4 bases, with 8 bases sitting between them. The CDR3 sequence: CASSQVQGNQPQHF. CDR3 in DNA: TGTGCCAGCAGCCAAGTCCAGGGAAATCAGCCCCAGCATTTT.

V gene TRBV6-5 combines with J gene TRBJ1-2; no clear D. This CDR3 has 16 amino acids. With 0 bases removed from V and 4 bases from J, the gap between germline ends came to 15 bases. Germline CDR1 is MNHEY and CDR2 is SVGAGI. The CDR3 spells CASSYSSLSTGYGYTF. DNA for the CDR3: TGTGCCAGCAGTTACTCGTCACTCAGTACGGGCTATGGCTACACCTTC.

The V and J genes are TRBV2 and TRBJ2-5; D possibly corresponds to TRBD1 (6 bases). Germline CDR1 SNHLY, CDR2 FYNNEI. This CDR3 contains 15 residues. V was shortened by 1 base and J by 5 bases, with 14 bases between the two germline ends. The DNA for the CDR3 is TGTGCCAGCAGTGAAGTGGCTACGAGGGGGGAGACCCAGTACTTC. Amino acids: CASSEVATRGETQYF.

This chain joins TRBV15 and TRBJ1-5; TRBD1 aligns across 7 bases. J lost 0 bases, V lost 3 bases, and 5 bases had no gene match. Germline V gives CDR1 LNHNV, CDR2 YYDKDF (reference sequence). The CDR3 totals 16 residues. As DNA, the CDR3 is TGTGCCACCAGCAGGGGGGACAGCCATAGCAATCAGCCCCAGCATTTT. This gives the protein CATSRGDSHSNQPQHF.

Here the CDR3 reads CASSSPPVAGGLYNEQFF. The DNA of the CDR3 is TGTGCCAGCAGCTCCCCGCCCGTAGCCGGGGGTTTATACAATGAGCAGTTCTTC. This chain uses TRBV11-1 with TRBJ2-1; tentatively, D is TRBD2 (6 bases). CDR3 length: 18 residues. CDR1 SGHAT and CDR2 FQDESV come from the germline V gene (reference sequence). V was cut by 4 bases and J by 4 bases, with 23 bases left in between.

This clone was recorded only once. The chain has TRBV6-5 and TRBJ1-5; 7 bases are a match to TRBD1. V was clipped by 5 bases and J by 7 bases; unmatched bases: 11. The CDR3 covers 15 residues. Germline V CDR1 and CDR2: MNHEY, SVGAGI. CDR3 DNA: TGTGCCAGCAGTCCAGGGGGTTTCTCAGGGCAGCCCCAGCATTTT. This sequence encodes CASSPGGFSGQPQHF.

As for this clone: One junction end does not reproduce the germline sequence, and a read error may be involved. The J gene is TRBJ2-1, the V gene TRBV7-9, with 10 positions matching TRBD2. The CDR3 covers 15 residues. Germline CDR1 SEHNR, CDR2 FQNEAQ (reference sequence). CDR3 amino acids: CSSRSGASGSIEQFF. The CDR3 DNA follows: TGTTCCAGCAGATCGGGGGCTAGCGGGAGCATAGAGCAGTTCTTC.

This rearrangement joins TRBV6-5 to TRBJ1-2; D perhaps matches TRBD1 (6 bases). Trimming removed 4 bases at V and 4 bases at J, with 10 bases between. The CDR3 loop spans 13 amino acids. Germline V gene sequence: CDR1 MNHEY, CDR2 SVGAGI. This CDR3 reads CASSWDIRYGYTF. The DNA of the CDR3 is TGTGCCAGCAGTTGGGACATCCGCTATGGCTACACCTTC.

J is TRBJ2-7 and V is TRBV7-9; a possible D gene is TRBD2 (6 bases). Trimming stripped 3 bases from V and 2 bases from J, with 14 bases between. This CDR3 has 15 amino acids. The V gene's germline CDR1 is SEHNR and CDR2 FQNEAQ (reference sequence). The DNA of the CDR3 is TGTGCCAGCAGCTTTGATGGAGGACTAACCTACGAGCAGTACTTC. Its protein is CASSFDGGLTYEQYF.

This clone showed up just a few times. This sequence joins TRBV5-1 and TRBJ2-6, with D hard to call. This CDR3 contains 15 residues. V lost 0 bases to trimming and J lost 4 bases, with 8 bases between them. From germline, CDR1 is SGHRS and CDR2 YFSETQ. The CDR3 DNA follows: TGCGCCAGCAGCTTGGAAGGCGGAGGGGCCAACGTCCTGACTTTC. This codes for CASSLEGGGANVLTF.

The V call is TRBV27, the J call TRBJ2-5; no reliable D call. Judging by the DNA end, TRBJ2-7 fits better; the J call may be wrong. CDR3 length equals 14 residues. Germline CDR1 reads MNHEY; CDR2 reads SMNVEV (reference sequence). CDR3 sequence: CASSLIPGPYEQYF. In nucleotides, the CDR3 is TGTGCCAGCAGTTTAATCCCAGGCCCCTACGAGCAGTACTTC.

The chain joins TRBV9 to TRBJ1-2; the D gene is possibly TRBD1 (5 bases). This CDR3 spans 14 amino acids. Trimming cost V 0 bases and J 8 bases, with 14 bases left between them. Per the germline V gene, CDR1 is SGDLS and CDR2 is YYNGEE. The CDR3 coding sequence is TGTGCCAGCAGCGTAGGGGGGGATCCGGGGGGCTACACCTTC. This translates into CASSVGGDPGGYTF.

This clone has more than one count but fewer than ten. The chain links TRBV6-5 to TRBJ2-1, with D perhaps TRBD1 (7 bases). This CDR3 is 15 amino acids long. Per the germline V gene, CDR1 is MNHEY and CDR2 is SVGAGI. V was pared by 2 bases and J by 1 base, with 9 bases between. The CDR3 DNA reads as TGTGCCAGCAGTTACGCGGGACAGTCCTACAATGAGCAGTTCTTC. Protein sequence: CASSYAGQSYNEQFF.

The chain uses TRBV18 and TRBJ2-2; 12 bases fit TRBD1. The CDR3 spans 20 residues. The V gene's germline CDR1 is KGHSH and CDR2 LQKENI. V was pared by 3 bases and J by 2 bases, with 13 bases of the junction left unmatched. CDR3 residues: CASSPWETGTGGFNTGELFF. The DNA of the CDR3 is TGTGCCAGCTCACCGTGGGAAACCGGGACAGGGGGCTTTAACACCGGGGAGCTGTTTTTT. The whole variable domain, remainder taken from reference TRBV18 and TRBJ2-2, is NAGVMQNPRHLVRRRGQEARLRCSPMKGHSHVYWYRQLPEEGLKFMVYLQKENIIDESGMPKERFSAEFPKEGPSILRIQQVVRGDSAAYFCASSPWETGTGGFNTGELFFGEGSRLTVL.

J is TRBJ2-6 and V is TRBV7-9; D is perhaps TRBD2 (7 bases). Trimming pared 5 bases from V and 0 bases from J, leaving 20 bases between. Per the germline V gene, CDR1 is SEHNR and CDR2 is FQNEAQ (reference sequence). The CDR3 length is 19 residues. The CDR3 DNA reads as TGTGCCAGCAGCCCCAGACGACCGGGGGGCCCCTCTGGGGCCAACGTCCTGACTTTC. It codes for CASSPRRPGGPSGANVLTF.

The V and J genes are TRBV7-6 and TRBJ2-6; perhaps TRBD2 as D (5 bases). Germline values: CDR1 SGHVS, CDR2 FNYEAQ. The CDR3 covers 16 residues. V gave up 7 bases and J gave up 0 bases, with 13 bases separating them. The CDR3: CASTLAAGSGANVLTF. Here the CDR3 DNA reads TGTGCCAGCACCCTAGCCGCAGGCTCTGGGGCCAACGTCCTGACTTTC.

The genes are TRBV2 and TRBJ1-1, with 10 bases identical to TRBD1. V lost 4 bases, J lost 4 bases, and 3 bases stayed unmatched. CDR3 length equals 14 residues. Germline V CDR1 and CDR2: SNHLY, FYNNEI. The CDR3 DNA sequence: TGTGCCAGCAGTGGACAGGGGGCGAGCACTGAAGCTTTCTTT. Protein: CASSGQGASTEAFF.

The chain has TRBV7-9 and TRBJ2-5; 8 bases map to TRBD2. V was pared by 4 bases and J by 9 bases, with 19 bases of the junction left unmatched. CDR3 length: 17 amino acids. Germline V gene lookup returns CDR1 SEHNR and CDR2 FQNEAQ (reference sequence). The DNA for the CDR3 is TGTGCCAGCAGCTCACGGGATCTCAAGCTGGGGCGGGAGGCCCAGTACTTC. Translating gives CASSSRDLKLGREAQYF.

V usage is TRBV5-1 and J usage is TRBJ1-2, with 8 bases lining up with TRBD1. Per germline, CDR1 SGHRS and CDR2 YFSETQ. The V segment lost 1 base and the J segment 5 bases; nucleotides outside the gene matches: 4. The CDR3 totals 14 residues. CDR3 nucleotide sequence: TGCGCCAGCAGCTTGACAGGGGGAGGGTATGGCTACACCTTC. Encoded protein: CASSLTGGGYGYTF.